Presented here are 22 T cell receptor beta chains from one specimen sequenced in a study of human thymus T cells (dated by TCRdb to the early 2020s). The library was produced with the immunoSEQ multiplex PCR assay. The immuneACCESS repertoire file appears here via TCRdb, limited to in-frame rearrangements. These files lack a portion of the clones; in checked studies, under half of the deficit traces to unresolved V genes, and the cause of the others is not known. Here the sample has 120,000 or so clones; around 95% occur a single time. The ten largest clonotypes hold approximately 0.022% of the sample. Thymus tissue was obtained as surgical resects removed during corrective cardiac surgery. The material sequenced was thymus tissue. Receptors were obtained from a boy in the first two years of life with a congenital heart defect but otherwise immunologically healthy.

The J gene is TRBJ1-2, the V gene TRBV5-1; a weak D match, TRBD1 (6 bases). CDR3 size: 11 residues. The V and J ends lost 6 bases and 6 bases respectively, with 9 bases between them. The germline CDR1 and CDR2 sequences are SGHRS and YFSETQ. Here the CDR3 reads CASKGGNGYTF. The DNA for the CDR3 is TGCGCCAGCAAAGGGGGAAATGGCTACACCTTC.

V is TRBV7-2 and J is TRBJ2-7, with 8 bases aligning to TRBD1. The germline gives CDR1 SGHTA, CDR2 FQGNSA. The CDR3 runs 14 residues. Trimming at V came to 5 bases and at J to 5 bases, leaving 8 bases not matched to a gene. CDR3 nucleotide sequence: TGTGCCAGCAGCCTCCAGGGGGCTATCAACGAGCAGTACTTC. As protein: CASSLQGAINEQYF.

The chain is built from TRBV7-9 and TRBJ1-5; D remains unclear. CDR3 length equals 14 residues. The germline V gene has CDR1 SEHNR and CDR2 FQNEAQ (reference sequence). Trimming cost V 2 bases and J 7 bases, with 12 bases left between them. The CDR3 region is CASSLTGPGQPQHF. CDR3 in DNA: TGTGCCAGCAGCTTAACCGGGCCGGGGCAGCCCCAGCATTTT.

This chain uses TRBV30 with TRBJ2-2; the match to TRBD1 covers 9 bases. Germline V CDR1 and CDR2: GTSNPN, SVGIG (reference sequence). The CDR3 is made up of 16 amino acids. Trimming took 0 bases from V and 9 from J; bases not matched to a gene: 11. Here the CDR3 reads CAWSVQGTGNLWELFF. The CDR3 nucleotides read TGTGCCTGGAGTGTACAAGGGACAGGGAACCTCTGGGAGCTGTTTTTT.

This clone has a single count. The genes are TRBV5-6 and TRBJ2-2; tentatively, D is TRBD1 (6 bases). Germline V lookup: CDR1 SGHDT, CDR2 YYEEEE. The CDR3 length is 14 residues. Trimming stripped 6 bases from V and 7 bases from J, with 16 bases between. CDR3 coding DNA: TGTGCCAGCACCGAAGGACAGCAGCGCGGGGAGCTGTTTTTT. Its protein product is CASTEGQQRGELFF. Variable domain in full (rest from reference TRBV5-6 and TRBJ2-2): DAGVTQSPTHLIKTRGQQVTLRCSPKSGHDTVSWYQQALGQGPQFIFQYYEEEERQRGNFPDRFSGHQFPNYSSELNVNALLLGDSALYLCASTEGQQRGELFFGEGSRLTVL.

The chain uses TRBV9 and TRBJ2-1; 9 bases fit TRBD2. Germline V CDR1 and CDR2: SGDLS, YYNGEE. The CDR3 consists of 16 residues. V was clipped by 3 bases and J by 6 bases; unmatched bases: 10. The CDR3 region has the DNA TGTGCCAGCAGCGCAACCCAATTGCGGGGGGGCAATGAGCAGTTCTTC. Protein sequence: CASSATQLRGGNEQFF.

The chain carries TRBV6-6 and TRBJ1-2; D not resolved. This CDR3 has 16 residues. The germline V gene encodes CDR1 MNHNY and CDR2 SVGAGI (reference sequence). Trimming removed 2 bases at V and 5 bases at J, with 18 bases between. The CDR3 protein is CASSYVSGRRMYGYTF. CDR3 DNA sequence: TGTGCCAGCAGTTACGTCTCCGGACGGCGAATGTATGGCTACACCTTC.

Only one count was recorded for this clone. The rearrangement uses TRBV28 and TRBJ2-3; D unclear. Germline V gives CDR1 MDHEN, CDR2 SYDVKM. The CDR3 runs to 15 residues. Trimming removed 8 bases from V and 1 base from J, with 16 bases in between. CDR3 region: CASPPTRWGTDTQYF. For the CDR3, the DNA is TGTGCCAGCCCCCCTACGCGGTGGGGCACAGATACGCAGTATTTT. Full variable domain (missing parts from reference TRBV28 and TRBJ2-3): DVKVTQSSRYLVKRTGEKVFLECVQDMDHENMFWYRQDPGLGLRLIYFSYDVKMKEKGDIPEGYSVSREKKERFSLILESASTNQTSMYLCASPPTRWGTDTQYFGPGTRLTVL.

CDR3 sequence reads: CASSQLLKDRHNTEAFF. The CDR3 DNA sequence: TGCGCCAGCAGCCAATTATTGAAAGACAGGCACAACACTGAAGCTTTCTTT. The V and J genes are TRBV4-1 and TRBJ1-1; D perhaps matches TRBD1 (6 bases). Germline-derived CDR1 and CDR2 are MGHRA and YSYEKL. The CDR3 sequence is 17 residues long. The germline V and J ends were trimmed by 2 bases and 2 bases, with 18 bases remaining between them.

This clone was counted once. The chain recombines TRBV14 with TRBJ2-1, with 11 bases matching TRBD2. In germline, CDR1 is SGHDN, CDR2 FVKESK. The J segment lost 7 bases and the V segment lost 4 bases, leaving 6 bases of the junction unmatched. The CDR3 length is 15 residues. The CDR3 region has the DNA TGTGCCAGCAGCCTTCTAGGGACTAGCGGTAATGAGCAGTTCTTC. Its translation is CASSLLGTSGNEQFF.

This clone came up once. The chain couples TRBV20-1 to TRBJ2-1, with D uncertain. The ends were cut back, 1 base at V and 8 bases at J, with 3 bases in the middle. The CDR3 runs 10 residues. Per germline, CDR1 DFQATT and CDR2 SNEGSKA (reference sequence). CDR3 loop: CSARGDEQFF. The CDR3 nucleotides read TGCAGTGCTAGAGGCGATGAGCAGTTCTTC.

V and J are TRBV4-1 and TRBJ1-5, with D perhaps matching TRBD1 (6 bases). Per germline, CDR1 MGHRA and CDR2 YSYEKL. CDR3 length: 18 residues. V was trimmed by 1 base and J by 1 base, leaving 17 bases between them. The CDR3 DNA reads as TGCGCCAGCAGCCAAGCCTTTCATGGGGGGCTAAGCAATCAGCCCCAGCATTTT. Protein sequence: CASSQAFHGGLSNQPQHF.

This chain uses TRBV28 with TRBJ1-2; possible D gene TRBD1, 5 bases. Germline V gene sequence: CDR1 MDHEN, CDR2 SYDVKM. V was clipped by 5 bases and J by 4 bases, with 14 bases between them. The CDR3 spans 14 residues. The CDR3 DNA reads TGTGCCAGCAGTCCTCAGGGTCGGGGCTATGGCTACACCTTC. Protein product: CASSPQGRGYGYTF.

The rearrangement links TRBV28 to TRBJ1-1; D ambiguous. Germline V gene data show CDR1 as MDHEN and CDR2 as SYDVKM. The V end lost 8 bases, the J end lost 11 bases, and 15 bases lay between the germline ends. The CDR3 totals 11 residues. The CDR3 loop is CASGHGERAFF. Written as DNA, the CDR3 is TGTGCCAGCGGCCACGGCGAAAGGGCTTTCTTT.

The chain recombines TRBV11-3 with TRBJ1-3, with TRBD1 as a possible D gene (5 bases). Germline V lookup: CDR1 SGHNT, CDR2 YENEEA. This CDR3 is 16 amino acids long. Trimming shortened V by 5 bases and J by 7 bases, and 21 bases separated the two germline ends. CDR3 sequence reads: CASSHPRGGKWNTIYF. The CDR3 DNA reads TGTGCCAGCAGCCACCCGCGGGGCGGAAAATGGAACACCATATATTTT.

The chain has TRBV5-8 and TRBJ2-2; D not resolved. The V end was cut by 0 bases, the J end by 1 base, with 10 bases between. In germline, CDR1 is SGHTS, CDR2 YDEGEE. CDR3 size: 16 residues. CDR3 amino acids: CASSLGLVVNTGELFF. As DNA, the CDR3 is TGTGCCAGCAGCTTGGGGCTAGTAGTGAACACCGGGGAGCTGTTTTTT.

This chain connects TRBV21-1 to TRBJ2-7; the D call of TRBD1 is as the table states it, not checked on the DNA. TRBV21-1 is a pseudogene. The CDR3 has 16 amino acids. The CDR3 DNA reads as TGTGCCAGCAGCAAAGGGCAGGGGGCAAATTTCTACGAGCAGTACTTC. It specifies CASSKGQGANFYEQYF.

The chain employs TRBV19 and TRBJ2-2, with a possible D match to TRBD2 (6 bases). CDR1 and CDR2 from the germline V gene are LNHDA and SQIVND (reference sequence). The CDR3 is 16 amino acids. V dropped 4 bases and J dropped 3 bases, with 15 bases sitting between them. In nucleotides, the CDR3 is TGTGCCAGTAGTAACCCCAGGGACTCCTACACCGGGGAGCTGTTTTTT. It translates to CASSNPRDSYTGELFF.

This clone was observed a handful of times. The V and J genes are TRBV4-2 and TRBJ2-7, with D unresolved. The CDR3 spans 17 residues. V lost 0 bases and J lost 6, with 21 bases in between. The V gene's germline CDR1 is LGHNA and CDR2 YNFKEQ. Here the CDR3 reads CASSQEVKSNPKLEQYF. CDR3 in DNA: TGTGCCAGCAGCCAAGAGGTCAAGAGCAACCCCAAGCTCGAGCAGTACTTC.

The chain couples TRBV27 to TRBJ2-7; D unclear. The V end lost 4 bases, the J end lost 3 bases, and 7 bases lay between the germline ends. Germline loops: CDR1 MNHEY, CDR2 SMNVEV (reference sequence). This CDR3 contains 12 residues. The chain's CDR3 is CASSSRDYEQYF. The CDR3 coding sequence is TGTGCCAGCAGTTCTCGAGACTACGAGCAGTACTTC.

The rearrangement links TRBV7-9 to TRBJ1-3; the D is unclear. V was clipped by 2 bases and J by 3 bases, with 11 bases between them. Per the germline V gene, CDR1 is SEHNR and CDR2 is FQNEAQ (reference sequence). This CDR3 region has 15 residues. The CDR3 reads CASSLQASIGNTIYF. Written as DNA, the CDR3 is TGTGCCAGCAGCTTACAGGCCTCTATTGGAAACACCATATATTTT.

DNA for the CDR3: TGTGCCAGCAGCTTAGCGCGGGGACAGGGGGGTTTCAGCTATGGCTACACCTTC. It is translated as CASSLARGQGGFSYGYTF. V and J are TRBV7-2 and TRBJ1-2; TRBD1 matches at 11 bases. The germline V gene encodes CDR1 SGHTA and CDR2 FQGNSA. The J segment lost 4 bases and the V segment lost 0 bases, leaving 10 bases of the junction unmatched. The CDR3 totals 18 residues.